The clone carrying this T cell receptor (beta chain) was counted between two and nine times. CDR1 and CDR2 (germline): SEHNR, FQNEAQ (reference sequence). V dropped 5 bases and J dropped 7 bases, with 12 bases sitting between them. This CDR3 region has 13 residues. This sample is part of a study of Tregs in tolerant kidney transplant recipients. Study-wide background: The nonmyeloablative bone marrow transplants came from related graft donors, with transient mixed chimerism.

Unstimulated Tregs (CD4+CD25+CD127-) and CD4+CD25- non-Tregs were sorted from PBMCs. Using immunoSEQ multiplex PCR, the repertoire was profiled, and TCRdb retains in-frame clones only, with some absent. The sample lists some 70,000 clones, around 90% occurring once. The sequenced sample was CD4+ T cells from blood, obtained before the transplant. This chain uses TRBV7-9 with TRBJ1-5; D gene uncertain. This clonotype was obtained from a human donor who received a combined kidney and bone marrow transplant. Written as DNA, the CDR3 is TGTGCCAGCAGCGCGGGCCCCGGCCAGCCCCAGCATTTT. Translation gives CASSAGPGQPQHF.